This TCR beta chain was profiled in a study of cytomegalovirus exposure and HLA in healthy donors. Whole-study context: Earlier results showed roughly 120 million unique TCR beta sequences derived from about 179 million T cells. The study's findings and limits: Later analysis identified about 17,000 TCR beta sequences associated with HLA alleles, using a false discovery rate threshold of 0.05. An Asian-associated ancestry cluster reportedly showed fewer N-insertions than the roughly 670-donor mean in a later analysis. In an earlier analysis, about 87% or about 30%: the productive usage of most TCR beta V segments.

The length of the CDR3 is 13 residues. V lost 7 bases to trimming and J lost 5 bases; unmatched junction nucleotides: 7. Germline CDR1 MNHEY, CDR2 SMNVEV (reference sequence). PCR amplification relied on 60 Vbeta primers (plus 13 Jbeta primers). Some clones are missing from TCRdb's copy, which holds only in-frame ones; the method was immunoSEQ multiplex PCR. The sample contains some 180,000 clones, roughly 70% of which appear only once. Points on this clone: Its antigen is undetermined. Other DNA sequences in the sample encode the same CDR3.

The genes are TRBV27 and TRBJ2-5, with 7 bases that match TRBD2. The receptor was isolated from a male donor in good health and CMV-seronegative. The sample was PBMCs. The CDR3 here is CASTRSGRETQYF. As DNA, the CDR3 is TGTGCCAGCACCCGTAGCGGGCGCGAGACCCAGTACTTC.